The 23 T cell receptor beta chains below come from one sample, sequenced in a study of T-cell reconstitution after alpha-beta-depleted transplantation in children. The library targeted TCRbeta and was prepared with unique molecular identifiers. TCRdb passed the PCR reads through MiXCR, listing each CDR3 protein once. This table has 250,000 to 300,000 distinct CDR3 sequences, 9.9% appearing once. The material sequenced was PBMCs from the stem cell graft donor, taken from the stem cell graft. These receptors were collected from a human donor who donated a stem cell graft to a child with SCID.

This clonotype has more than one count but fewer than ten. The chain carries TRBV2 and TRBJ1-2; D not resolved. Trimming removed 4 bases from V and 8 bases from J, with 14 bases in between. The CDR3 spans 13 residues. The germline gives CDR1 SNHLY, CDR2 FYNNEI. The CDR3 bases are TGTGCCAGCAGTGGGTACAGCCTGGGGGGCTACACCTTC. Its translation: CASSGYSLGGYTF.

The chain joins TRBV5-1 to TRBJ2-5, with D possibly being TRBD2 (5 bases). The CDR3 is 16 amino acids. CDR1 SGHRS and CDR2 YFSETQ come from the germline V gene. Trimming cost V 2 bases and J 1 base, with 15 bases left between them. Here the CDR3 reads CASSLGPLGIQETQYF. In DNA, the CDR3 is TGCGCCAGCAGCTTAGGCCCACTAGGGATCCAAGAGACCCAGTACTTC.

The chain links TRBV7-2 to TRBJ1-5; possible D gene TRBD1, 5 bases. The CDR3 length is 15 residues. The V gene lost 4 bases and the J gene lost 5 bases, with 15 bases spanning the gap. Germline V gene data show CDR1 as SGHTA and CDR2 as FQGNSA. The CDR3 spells CASSSGEIAHQPQHF. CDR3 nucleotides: TGTGCCAGCAGCTCGGGGGAAATAGCCCATCAGCCCCAGCATTTT.

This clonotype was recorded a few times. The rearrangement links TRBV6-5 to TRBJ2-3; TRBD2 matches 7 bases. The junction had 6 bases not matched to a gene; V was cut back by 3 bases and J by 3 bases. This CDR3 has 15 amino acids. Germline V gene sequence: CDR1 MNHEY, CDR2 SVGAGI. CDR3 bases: TGTGCCAGCAGTTATAGGCAGGGAGGGACAGATACGCAGTATTTT. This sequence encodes CASSYRQGGTDTQYF.

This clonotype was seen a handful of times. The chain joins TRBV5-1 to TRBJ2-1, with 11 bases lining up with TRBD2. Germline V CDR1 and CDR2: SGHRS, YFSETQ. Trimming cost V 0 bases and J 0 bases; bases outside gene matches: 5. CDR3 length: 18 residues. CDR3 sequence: CASSLGLAGGHSYNEQFF. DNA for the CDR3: TGCGCCAGCAGCTTGGGTCTAGCGGGGGGTCACTCCTACAATGAGCAGTTCTTC.

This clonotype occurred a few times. Here the CDR3 DNA reads TGTGCCAGCAGGCTCAGGGATTCCGGCACAGATACGCAGTATTTT. Protein: CASRLRDSGTDTQYF. The chain couples TRBV2 to TRBJ2-3, with D perhaps matching TRBD1 (5 bases). CDR3 length: 15 residues. Germline-derived CDR1 and CDR2 are SNHLY and FYNNEI. V was trimmed by 6 bases and J by 1 base, leaving 14 bases between them.

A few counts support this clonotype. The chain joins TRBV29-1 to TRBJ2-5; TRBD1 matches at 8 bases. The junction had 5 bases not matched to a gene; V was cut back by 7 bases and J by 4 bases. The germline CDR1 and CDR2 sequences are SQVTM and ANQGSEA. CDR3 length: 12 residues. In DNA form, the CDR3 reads TGCAGCGCTGGACAGGGAGGAGAGACCCAGTACTTC. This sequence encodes CSAGQGGETQYF.

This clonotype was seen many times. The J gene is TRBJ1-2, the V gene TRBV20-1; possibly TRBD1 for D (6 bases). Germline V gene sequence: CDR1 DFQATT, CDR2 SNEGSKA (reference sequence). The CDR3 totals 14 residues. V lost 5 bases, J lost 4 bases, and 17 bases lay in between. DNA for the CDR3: TGCAGTGCTGGCCGGGGGGGCCTGGGCTATGGCTACACCTTC. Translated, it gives CSAGRGGLGYGYTF.

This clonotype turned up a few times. The CDR3 loop reads CASSEDRFSEQYF. CDR3 nucleotides: TGTGCCAGCAGCGAGGACAGATTTTCTGAGCAGTACTTC. This chain connects TRBV14 to TRBJ2-7; perhaps TRBD1 as D (6 bases). The V end was cut by 5 bases, the J end by 7 bases, with 15 bases between. The CDR3 sequence is 13 residues long. Germline CDR1 is SGHDN and CDR2 is FVKESK.

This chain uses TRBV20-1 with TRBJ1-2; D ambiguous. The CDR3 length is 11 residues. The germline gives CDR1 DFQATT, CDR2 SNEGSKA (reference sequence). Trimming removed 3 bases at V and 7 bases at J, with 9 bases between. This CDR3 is CSASAVGGYTF. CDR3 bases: TGCAGTGCTAGTGCGGTGGGTGGCTACACCTTC.

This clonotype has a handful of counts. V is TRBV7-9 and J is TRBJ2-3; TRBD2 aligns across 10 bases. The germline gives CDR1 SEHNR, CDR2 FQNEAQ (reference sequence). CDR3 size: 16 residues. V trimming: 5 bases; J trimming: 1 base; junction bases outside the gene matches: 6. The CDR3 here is CASSVSGGARTDTQYF. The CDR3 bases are TGTGCCAGCAGCGTAAGCGGGGGGGCACGCACAGATACGCAGTATTTT. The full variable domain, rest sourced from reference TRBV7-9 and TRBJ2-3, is DTGVSQNPRHKITKRGQNVTFRCDPISEHNRLYWYRQTLGQGPEFLTYFQNEAQLEKSRLLSDRFSAERPKGSFSTLEIQRTEQGDSAMYLCASSVSGGARTDTQYFGPGTRLTVL.

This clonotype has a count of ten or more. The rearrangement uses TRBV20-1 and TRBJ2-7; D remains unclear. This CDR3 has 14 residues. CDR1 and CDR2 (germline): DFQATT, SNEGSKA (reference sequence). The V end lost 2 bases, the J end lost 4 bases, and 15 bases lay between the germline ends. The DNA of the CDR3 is TGCAGTGCTAGACCCCTATTCGGCAGATACGAGCAGTACTTC. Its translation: CSARPLFGRYEQYF.

The CDR3 spells CSARVPSGGYEQYF. The DNA of the CDR3 is TGCAGTGCTAGAGTTCCTAGCGGGGGCTACGAGCAGTACTTC. The chain links TRBV20-1 to TRBJ2-7; 10 bases match TRBD2. Germline V gives CDR1 DFQATT, CDR2 SNEGSKA (reference sequence). The CDR3 runs to 14 residues. V lost 1 base to trimming and J lost 3 bases; unmatched junction nucleotides: 3.

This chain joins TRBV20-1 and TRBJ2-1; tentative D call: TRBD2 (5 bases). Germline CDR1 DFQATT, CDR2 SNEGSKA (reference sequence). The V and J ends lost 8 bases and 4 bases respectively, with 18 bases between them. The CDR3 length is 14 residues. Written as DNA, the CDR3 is TGCAGTTTCATACGAACGGACTTTTACAATGAGCAGTTCTTC. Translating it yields CSFIRTDFYNEQFF.

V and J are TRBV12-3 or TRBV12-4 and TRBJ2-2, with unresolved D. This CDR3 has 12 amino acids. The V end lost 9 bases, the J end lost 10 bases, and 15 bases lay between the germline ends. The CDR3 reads CASMATSLELFF. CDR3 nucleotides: TGTGCCAGTATGGCGACGAGCCTGGAGCTGTTTTTT.

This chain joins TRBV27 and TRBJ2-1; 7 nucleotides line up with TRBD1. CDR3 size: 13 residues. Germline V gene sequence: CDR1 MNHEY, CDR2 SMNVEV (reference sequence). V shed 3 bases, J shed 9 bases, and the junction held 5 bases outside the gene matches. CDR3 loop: CASSLGRGSEQFF. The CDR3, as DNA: TGTGCCAGCAGTTTGGGCAGGGGGAGTGAGCAGTTCTTC.

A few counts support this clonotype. The CDR3 nucleotides read TGTGCCAGCAGTTTCCTAAGGGGAGACGAGCAGTACTTC. Its protein is CASSFLRGDEQYF. V usage is TRBV27 and J usage is TRBJ2-7; perhaps D is TRBD1 or TRBD2 (5 bases each). There are 13 residues in the CDR3. CDR1 is MNHEY, CDR2 SMNVEV, per germline (reference sequence). V was clipped by 3 bases and J by 5 bases, with 11 bases between them.

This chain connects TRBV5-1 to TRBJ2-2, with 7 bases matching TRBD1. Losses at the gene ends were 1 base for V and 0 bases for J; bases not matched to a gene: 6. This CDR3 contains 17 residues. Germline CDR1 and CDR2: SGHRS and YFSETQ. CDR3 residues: CASSLTSDRSNTGELFF. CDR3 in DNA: TGCGCCAGCAGCTTGACTTCGGACAGGTCGAACACCGGGGAGCTGTTTTTT.

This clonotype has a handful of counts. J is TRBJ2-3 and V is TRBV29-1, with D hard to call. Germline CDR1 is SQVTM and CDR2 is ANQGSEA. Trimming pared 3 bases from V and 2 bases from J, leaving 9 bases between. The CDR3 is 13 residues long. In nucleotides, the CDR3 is TGCAGCGTTGAGGCTCCTAACACAGATACGCAGTATTTT. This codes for CSVEAPNTDTQYF.

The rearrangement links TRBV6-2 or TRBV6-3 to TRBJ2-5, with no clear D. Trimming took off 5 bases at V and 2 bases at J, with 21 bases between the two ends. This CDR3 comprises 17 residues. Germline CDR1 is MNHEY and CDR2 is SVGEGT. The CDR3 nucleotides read TGTGCCAGCAGTCGCAACGGCTTAACGACGGAACAAGAGACCCAGTACTTC. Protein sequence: CASSRNGLTTEQETQYF.

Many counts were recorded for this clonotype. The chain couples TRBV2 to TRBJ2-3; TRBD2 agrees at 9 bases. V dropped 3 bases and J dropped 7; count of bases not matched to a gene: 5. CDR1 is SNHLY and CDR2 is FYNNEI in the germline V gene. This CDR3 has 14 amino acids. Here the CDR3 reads CASSEVAGAYTQYF. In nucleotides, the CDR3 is TGTGCCAGCAGTGAGGTAGCGGGGGCCTATACGCAGTATTTT.

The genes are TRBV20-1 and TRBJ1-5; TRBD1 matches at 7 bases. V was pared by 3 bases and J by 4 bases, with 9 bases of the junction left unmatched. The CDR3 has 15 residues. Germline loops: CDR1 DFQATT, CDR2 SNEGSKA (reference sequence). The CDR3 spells CSASKAGQDNQPQHF. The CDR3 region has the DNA TGCAGTGCTAGCAAAGCCGGACAGGATAATCAGCCCCAGCATTTT.

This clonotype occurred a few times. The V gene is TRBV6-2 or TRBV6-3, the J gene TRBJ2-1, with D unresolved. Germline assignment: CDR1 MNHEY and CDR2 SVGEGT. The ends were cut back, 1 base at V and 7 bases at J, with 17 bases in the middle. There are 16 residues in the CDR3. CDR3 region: CASSYFSRQFGNEQFF. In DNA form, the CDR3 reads TGTGCCAGCAGTTACTTTTCCCGGCAATTTGGGAATGAGCAGTTCTTC.